Each of the 2 T cell receptor beta chains below was sequenced from the same sample in a study of blood T cell repertoires in COVID-19 (dated by TCRdb to 2020 to 2022). Library prep was done by the immunoSEQ multiplex PCR assay. In TCRdb, the immuneACCESS table is reduced to in-frame sequences with V and J assigned. These tables do not hold every clone; where another copy was compared, an unresolved V gene accounts for under half, and the others remain unexplained. This sample is represented by about 180,000 clones; about 87% of them were singletons. Clones ranked in the top ten supply roughly 2.6% of the sample. Sample: peripheral blood. These receptors were taken from a man aged 40-55 years with active or convalescent COVID-19.

This chain connects TRBV27 to TRBJ1-3; 10 bases agree with TRBD1. From germline, CDR1 is MNHEY and CDR2 SMNVEV (reference sequence). J gave up 3 bases and V 6 bases, and 11 bases lay outside the gene matches. CDR3 size: 17 residues. CDR3 DNA: TGTGCCAGCAGCGAGACAGGGGGCCTCGGTAGTGGAAACACCATATATTTT. Translation gives CASSETGGLGSGNTIYF.

V usage is TRBV2 and J usage is TRBJ1-3, with 9 bases matching TRBD1. The trim removed 5 bases at V and 0 bases at J, leaving 5 bases unmatched. The V gene's germline CDR1 is SNHLY and CDR2 FYNNEI. The CDR3 is made up of 16 amino acids. CDR3 residues: CASSYTGGISGNTIYF. DNA of the CDR3: TGTGCCAGCAGTTATACAGGGGGCATCTCTGGAAACACCATATATTTT.